The present TCR beta chain was sequenced within a study of blood T cell repertoires in COVID-19. On the study more broadly: PBMCs, B-cell-depleted T cells, or T cells provided the cDNA or gDNA that made up the material.

The V and J ends lost 7 bases and 0 bases respectively, with 10 bases between them. There are 13 residues in the CDR3. Germline V gene lookup returns CDR1 SGHDT and CDR2 YYEEEE. This table comes from immunoSEQ multiplex PCR, and its TCRdb copy is limited to in-frame clones, with some not included. The data contain over 40,000 clones, roughly nine tenths of them seen just once; the ten biggest clones take up approximately 6%. Sequencing was performed on peripheral blood. V is TRBV5-6 and J is TRBJ2-5, with D uncertain. The clonotype originates from a man aged 65-85 years with active COVID-19. DNA of the CDR3: TGTGCCAGCCAAGCTGCCCACCAAGAGACCCAGTACTTC. It translates to CASQAAHQETQYF.